This T cell receptor (beta chain) was observed in a study of blood T cell repertoires in COVID-19. About the study: Sources were T cells, B-cell-depleted T cells, or PBMCs; the material itself was cDNA or gDNA.

The CDR3 length is 16 residues. The authors' processing: Amplification with reference gene primers provided the estimates of nucleated cell counts. The data were produced by immunoSEQ multiplex PCR, yet TCRdb's version contains in-frame clones alone and is incomplete. D and trimming were read from the DNA, whereas the V and J calls and clone size are those reported in that table. The sample shows 200,000 to 250,000 clones, approximately 85% of them seen only once. Sequencing input: peripheral blood. This rearrangement joins TRBV21-1 to TRBJ1-3; TRBD1 is the table's D call, not checked against the DNA. TRBV21-1 is termed a pseudogene. This sequence originates from a man older than 75 with acute or convalescent COVID-19. CDR3 nucleotides: TGTGCCAGCAGCAACTCTCCGGCAGGGGGCTTAAACACCATATATTTT. Its translation: CASSNSPAGGLNTIYF.